This passage covers 17 T cell receptor beta chains from one sample sequenced in a study of shared clonotypes between healthy human individuals. Measured with immunoSEQ multiplex PCR; TCRdb has only the in-frame clones, and not every one. The sample contains about 2 million clones, 85% to 95% of which appear only once. Sequencing was carried out using naive CD4+ T cells sorted from blood. Subset defined: CD45RA+ positively selected. These receptors came from a man younger than 35 in good health.

V gene TRBV5-1 combines with J gene TRBJ1-6; D is unresolved. With 6 bases removed from V and 5 bases from J, the gap between germline ends came to 9 bases. Germline CDR1 SGHRS, CDR2 YFSETQ. CDR3 length: 13 amino acids. This CDR3 is CASTAGDNSPLHF. The CDR3 nucleotides are TGCGCCAGCACGGCGGGAGATAATTCACCCCTCCACTTT.

This clone was seen a single time. The chain links TRBV30 to TRBJ2-5, with TRBD2 matching 7 bases. Germline trimming cut 0 bases from V and 8 bases from J; bases unmatched to any gene: 9. CDR1 is GTSNPN, CDR2 SVGIG, per germline (reference sequence). The CDR3 sequence is 14 residues long. CDR3 sequence reads: CAWSVLARRSTQYF. CDR3 nucleotides: TGTGCCTGGAGTGTACTAGCGCGCCGGTCTACCCAGTACTTC.

The rearrangement links TRBV2 to TRBJ2-1, with D possibly TRBD1 on 6 matching bases. The V end lost 5 bases, the J end lost 5 bases, and 19 bases lay between the germline ends. Germline V gene lookup returns CDR1 SNHLY and CDR2 FYNNEI. The CDR3 is made up of 16 amino acids. The CDR3 here is CASSSRQAGNNNEQFF. Written as DNA, the CDR3 is TGTGCCAGCAGTAGCCGACAGGCAGGAAATAACAATGAGCAGTTCTTC. The whole variable domain, remainder taken from reference TRBV2 and TRBJ2-1, is EPEVTQTPSHQVTQMGQEVILRCVPISNHLYFYWYRQILGQKVEFLVSFYNNEISEKSEIFDDQFSVERPDGSNFTLKIRSTKLEDSAMYFCASSSRQAGNNNEQFFGPGTRLTVL.

This chain uses TRBV2 with TRBJ1-1; tentative D call: TRBD1 (6 bases). CDR1 is SNHLY, CDR2 FYNNEI, per germline. CDR3 length: 13 residues. V lost 6 bases and J lost 8, with 16 bases in between. CDR3 nucleotide sequence: TGTGCCAGCAGAGTAGGGGGGGGCGTAGAAGCTTTCTTT. It encodes CASRVGGGVEAFF.

The J gene is TRBJ2-7, the V gene TRBV7-9; the match to TRBD2 covers 7 bases. CDR1 and CDR2 from the germline V gene are SEHNR and FQNEAQ (reference sequence). After removal of 4 bases from V and 6 bases from J, the junction contained 3 bases not matched to a gene. The CDR3 spans 12 residues. The CDR3 here is CASSWEGGEQYF. In DNA form, the CDR3 reads TGTGCCAGCAGCTGGGAGGGAGGCGAGCAGTACTTC.

The CDR3 loop reads CASTASPFSYEQYF. The CDR3 bases are TGTGCCAGCACCGCTAGTCCGTTCTCCTACGAGCAGTACTTC. The J gene is TRBJ2-7, the V gene TRBV6-1, with D uncertain. The CDR3 has 14 residues. CDR1 and CDR2 from the germline V gene are MNHNS and SASEGT. Trimming removed 7 bases at V and 0 bases at J, with 13 bases between.

V gene TRBV9 combines with J gene TRBJ1-1; D is undetermined. V was clipped by 3 bases and J by 4 bases, with 22 bases between them. CDR1 and CDR2 (germline): SGDLS, YYNGEE. CDR3 length: 17 residues. The DNA for the CDR3 is TGTGCCAGCAGCGCGTTTGCCGGGTCCCCAAAGACCACTGAAGCTTTCTTT. The encoded protein is CASSAFAGSPKTTEAFF.

This chain connects TRBV2 to TRBJ2-1; 7 bases fit TRBD1. This CDR3 is 15 amino acids long. J was trimmed by 4 bases and V by 6 bases; bases with no gene match: 9. In germline, CDR1 is SNHLY, CDR2 FYNNEI. CDR3 sequence: CASRVQGIGYNEQFF. The CDR3 nucleotides are TGTGCCAGCAGAGTACAGGGGATAGGGTACAATGAGCAGTTCTTC.

The chain joins TRBV6-5 to TRBJ2-3, with D tentatively TRBD1 (7 bases). Trimming took 5 bases from V and 9 from J, leaving 21 bases between them. Germline CDR1 reads MNHEY; CDR2 reads SVGAGI. This CDR3 comprises 15 residues. The chain's CDR3 is CASSPAQGGIPTQYF. CDR3 coding DNA: TGTGCCAGCAGTCCTGCCCAGGGGGGTATTCCAACGCAGTATTTT.

This chain joins TRBV11-3 and TRBJ1-2; D is unresolved. V gave up 8 bases and J gave up 5 bases, with 24 bases separating them. Germline CDR1 is SGHNT and CDR2 is YENEEA. CDR3 size: 16 residues. The CDR3 sequence: CASPEGVRGYGYGYTF. The CDR3 DNA is TGTGCCAGCCCTGAGGGCGTTCGGGGATATGGTTATGGCTACACCTTC.

This clone is a singleton in its sample. V gene TRBV30 combines with J gene TRBJ1-6; no firm D call. CDR1 and CDR2 from the germline V gene are GTSNPN and SVGIG (reference sequence). The V gene lost 4 bases and the J gene lost 6 bases, with 10 bases spanning the gap. The CDR3 consists of 13 residues. The CDR3 sequence is CAWKDHVNSPLHF. DNA for the CDR3: TGTGCCTGGAAAGATCATGTTAATTCACCCCTCCACTTT. Looking up the rest from reference TRBV30 and TRBJ1-6 gives the full variable domain: SQTIHQWPATLVQPVGSPLSLECTVEGTSNPNLYWYRQAAGRGLQLLFYSVGIGQISSEVPQNLSASRPQDRQFILSSKKLLLSDSGFYLCAWKDHVNSPLHFGNGTRLTVT.

The CDR3 sequence is CATSKWGDTQYF. The CDR3 bases are TGTGCCACCAGCAAATGGGGGGATACGCAGTATTTT. The chain couples TRBV15 to TRBJ2-3; D assignment may be TRBD1 or TRBD2 (5 bases each). CDR3 length: 12 residues. V was trimmed by 4 bases and J by 6 bases, leaving 8 bases between them. CDR1 and CDR2 (germline): LNHNV, YYDKDF (reference sequence). Using reference TRBV15 and TRBJ2-3 for the parts outside the CDR3, the full variable domain is DAMVIQNPRYQVTQFGKPVTLSCSQTLNHNVMYWYQQKSSQAPKLLFHYYDKDFNNEADTPDNFQSRRPNTSFCFLDIRSPGLGDTAMYLCATSKWGDTQYFGPGTRLTVL.

The J gene is TRBJ2-2, the V gene TRBV6-4, with TRBD2 matching 7 bases. V gave up 3 bases and J gave up 5 bases; unmatched junction bases: 3. This CDR3 has 14 amino acids. The germline V gene encodes CDR1 MRHNA and CDR2 SNTAGT. This CDR3 is CASSEGGITGELFF. In nucleotides, the CDR3 is TGTGCCAGCAGTGAGGGGGGGATTACCGGGGAGCTGTTTTTT.

This clone is a singleton in its sample. The CDR3 here is CASSLGQPSYNEQFF. CDR3 nucleotides: TGTGCCAGCAGCTTGGGACAGCCGTCCTACAATGAGCAGTTCTTC. The chain recombines TRBV5-4 with TRBJ2-1, with D tentatively TRBD1 (5 bases). Looked up from germline, CDR1 is SGHNT and CDR2 is YYREEE (reference sequence). V shed 0 bases and J shed 1 base, with 8 bases lying between them. This CDR3 comprises 15 residues.

The chain has TRBV10-3 and TRBJ1-5; the D is unclear. The V and J ends lost 2 bases and 0 bases respectively, with 2 bases between them. There are 13 residues in the CDR3. The germline gives CDR1 ENHRY, CDR2 SYGVKD. CDR3 nucleotides: TGTGCCATCAGTGAGGTTAGCAATCAGCCCCAGCATTTT. It translates to CAISEVSNQPQHF.

This clone was seen once. The V gene is TRBV14, the J gene TRBJ1-2; TRBD1 is a possible D gene (5 bases). This CDR3 has 17 amino acids. Germline CDR1 SGHDN, CDR2 FVKESK. V shed 0 bases and J shed 7 bases, with 21 bases lying between them. The CDR3 reads CASSQDLRPQGRTGYTF. The DNA of the CDR3 is TGTGCCAGCAGCCAAGATCTTCGGCCCCAGGGTAGGACTGGCTACACCTTC. The full variable domain, with the rest looked up from reference TRBV14 and TRBJ1-2, is EAGVTQFPSHSVIEKGQTVTLRCDPISGHDNLYWYRRVMGKEIKFLLHFVKESKQDESGMPNNRFLAERTGGTYSTLKVQPAELEDSGVYFCASSQDLRPQGRTGYTFGSGTRLTVV.

In regard to this clone: The same CDR3 also results from other DNA sequences found in this sample. The J gene is TRBJ1-1, the V gene TRBV7-9; maybe TRBD1 (5 bases). V shed 2 bases and J shed 2 bases, with 9 bases lying between them. Looked up from germline, CDR1 is SEHNR and CDR2 is FQNEAQ (reference sequence). The CDR3 length is 14 residues. CDR3 region: CASSLQGPNTEAFF. As DNA, the CDR3 is TGTGCCAGCAGCTTACAGGGCCCAAACACTGAAGCTTTCTTT.